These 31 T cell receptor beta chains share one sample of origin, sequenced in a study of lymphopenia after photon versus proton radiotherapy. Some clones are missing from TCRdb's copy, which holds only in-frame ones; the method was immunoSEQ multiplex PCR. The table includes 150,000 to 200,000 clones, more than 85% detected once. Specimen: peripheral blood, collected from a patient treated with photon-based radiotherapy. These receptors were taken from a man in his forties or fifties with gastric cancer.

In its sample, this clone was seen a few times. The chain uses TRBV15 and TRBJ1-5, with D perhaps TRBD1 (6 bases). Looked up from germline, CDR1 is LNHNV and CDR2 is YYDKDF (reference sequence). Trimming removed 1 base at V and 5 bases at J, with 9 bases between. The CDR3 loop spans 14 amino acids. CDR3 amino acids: CATSRGGQDQPQHF. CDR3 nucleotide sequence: TGTGCCACCAGCAGAGGGGGGCAGGATCAGCCCCAGCATTTT.

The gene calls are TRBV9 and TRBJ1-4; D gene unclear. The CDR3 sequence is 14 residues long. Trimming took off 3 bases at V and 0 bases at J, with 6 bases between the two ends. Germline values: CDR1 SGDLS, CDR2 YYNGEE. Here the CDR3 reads CASSDTATNEKLFF. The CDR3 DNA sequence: TGTGCCAGCAGCGACACTGCAACTAATGAAAAACTGTTTTTT.

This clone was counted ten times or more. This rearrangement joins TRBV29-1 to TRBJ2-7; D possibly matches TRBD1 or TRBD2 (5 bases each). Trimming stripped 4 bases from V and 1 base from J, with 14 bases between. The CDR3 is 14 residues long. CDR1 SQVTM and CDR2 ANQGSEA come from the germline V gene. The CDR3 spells CSVVSFGASYEQYF. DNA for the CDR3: TGCAGCGTTGTCAGTTTCGGGGCTTCCTACGAGCAGTACTTC.

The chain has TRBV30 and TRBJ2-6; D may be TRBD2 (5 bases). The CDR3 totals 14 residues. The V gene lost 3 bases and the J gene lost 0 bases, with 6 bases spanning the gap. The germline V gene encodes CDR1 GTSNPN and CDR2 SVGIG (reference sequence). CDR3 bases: TGTGCCTGGAGCGGGAACTCTGGGGCCAACGTCCTGACTTTC. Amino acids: CAWSGNSGANVLTF.

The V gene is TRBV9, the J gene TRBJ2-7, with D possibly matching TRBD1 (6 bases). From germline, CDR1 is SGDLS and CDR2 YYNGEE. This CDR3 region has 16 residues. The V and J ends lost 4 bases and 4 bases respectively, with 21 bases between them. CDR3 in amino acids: CASSKQGFGDFYEQYF. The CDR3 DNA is TGTGCCAGCAGCAAACAGGGCTTTGGGGATTTTTACGAGCAGTACTTC.

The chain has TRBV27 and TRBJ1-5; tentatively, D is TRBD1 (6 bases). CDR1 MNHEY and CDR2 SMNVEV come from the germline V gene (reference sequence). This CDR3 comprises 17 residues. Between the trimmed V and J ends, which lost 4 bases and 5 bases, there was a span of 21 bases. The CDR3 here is CASSSTSTGMGHQPQHF. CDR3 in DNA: TGTGCCAGCAGTTCAACTTCTACAGGGATGGGACATCAGCCCCAGCATTTT.

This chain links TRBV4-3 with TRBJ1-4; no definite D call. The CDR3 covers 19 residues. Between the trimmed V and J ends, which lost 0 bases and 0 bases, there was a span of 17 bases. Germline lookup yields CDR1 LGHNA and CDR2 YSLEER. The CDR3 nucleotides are TGCGCCAGCAGCCAAGATAGGACCCCAGGAGAAGCAACTAATGAAAAACTGTTTTTT. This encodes CASSQDRTPGEATNEKLFF.

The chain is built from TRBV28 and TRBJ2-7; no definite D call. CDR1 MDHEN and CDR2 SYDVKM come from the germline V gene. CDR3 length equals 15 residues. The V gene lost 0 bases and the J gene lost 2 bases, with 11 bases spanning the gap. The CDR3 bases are TGTGCCAGCAGTTTATGGGCCGGACGAGCCTACGAGCAGTACTTC. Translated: CASSLWAGRAYEQYF.

CDR3 amino acids: CASSDSDGRNTEAFF. CDR3 DNA sequence: TGTGCCAGCAGTGACTCGGATGGGAGGAACACTGAAGCTTTCTTT. This sequence joins TRBV6-4 and TRBJ1-1, with unresolved D. From germline, CDR1 is MRHNA and CDR2 SNTAGT. This CDR3 is built from 15 residues. V gave up 0 bases and J gave up 1 base, with 9 bases separating them.

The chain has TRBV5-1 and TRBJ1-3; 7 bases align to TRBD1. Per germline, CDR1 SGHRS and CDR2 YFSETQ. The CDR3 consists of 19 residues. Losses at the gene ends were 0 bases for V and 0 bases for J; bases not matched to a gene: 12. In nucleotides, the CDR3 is TGCGCCAGCAGCTTGGCCGTACAGGGGCAGGTGGGCTCTGGAAACACCATATATTTT. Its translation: CASSLAVQGQVGSGNTIYF.

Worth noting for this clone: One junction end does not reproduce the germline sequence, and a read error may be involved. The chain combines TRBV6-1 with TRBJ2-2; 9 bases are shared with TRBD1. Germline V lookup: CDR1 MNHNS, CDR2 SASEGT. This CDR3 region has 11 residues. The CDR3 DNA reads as TGTGCCAGCAGCAACCGGGACAGGGCGGTTTTT. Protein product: CASSNRDRAVF.

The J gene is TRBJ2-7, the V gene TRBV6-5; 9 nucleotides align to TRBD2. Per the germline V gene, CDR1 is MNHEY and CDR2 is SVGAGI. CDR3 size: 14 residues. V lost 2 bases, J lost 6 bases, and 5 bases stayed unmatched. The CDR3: CASSYGTSFLEQYF. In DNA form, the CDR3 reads TGTGCCAGCAGTTACGGGACTAGCTTCCTCGAGCAGTACTTC.

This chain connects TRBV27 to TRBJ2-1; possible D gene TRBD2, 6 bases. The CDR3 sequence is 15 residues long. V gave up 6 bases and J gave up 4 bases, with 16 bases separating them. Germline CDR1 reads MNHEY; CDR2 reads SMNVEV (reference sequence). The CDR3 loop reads CASRLRGFVYNEQFF. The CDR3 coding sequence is TGTGCCAGCAGACTACGGGGGTTTGTGTACAATGAGCAGTTCTTC.

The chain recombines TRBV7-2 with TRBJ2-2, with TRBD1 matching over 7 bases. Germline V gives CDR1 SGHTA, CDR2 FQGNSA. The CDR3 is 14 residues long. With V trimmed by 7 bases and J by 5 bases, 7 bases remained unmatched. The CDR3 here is CASTPGGNTGELFF. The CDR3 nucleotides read TGTGCCAGCACCCCAGGGGGTAATACCGGGGAGCTGTTTTTT. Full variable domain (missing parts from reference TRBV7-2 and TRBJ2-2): GAGVSQSPSNKVTEKGKDVELRCDPISGHTALYWYRQSLGQGLEFLIYFQGNSAPDKSGLPSDRFSAERTGGSVSTLTIQRTQQEDSAVYLCASTPGGNTGELFFGEGSRLTVL.

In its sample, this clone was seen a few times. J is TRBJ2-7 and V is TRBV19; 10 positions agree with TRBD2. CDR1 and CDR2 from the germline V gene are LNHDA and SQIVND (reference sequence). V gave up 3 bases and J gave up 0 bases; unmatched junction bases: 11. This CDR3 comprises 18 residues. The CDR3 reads CASSIKAGGPGGSYEQYF. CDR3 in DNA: TGTGCCAGTAGTATTAAAGCGGGAGGGCCGGGGGGCTCCTACGAGCAGTACTTC.

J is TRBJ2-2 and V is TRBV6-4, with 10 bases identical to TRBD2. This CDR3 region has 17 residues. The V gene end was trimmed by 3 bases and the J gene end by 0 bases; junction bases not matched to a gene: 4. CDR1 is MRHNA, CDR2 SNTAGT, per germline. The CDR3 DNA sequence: TGTGCCAGCAGTGAAGTAGCGGGAGGTTCGAACACCGGGGAGCTGTTTTTT. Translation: CASSEVAGGSNTGELFF.

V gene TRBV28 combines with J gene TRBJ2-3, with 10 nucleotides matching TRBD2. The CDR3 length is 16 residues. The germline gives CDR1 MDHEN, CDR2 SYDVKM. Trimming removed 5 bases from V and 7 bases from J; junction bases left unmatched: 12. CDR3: CASSGLWVAGGYTQYF. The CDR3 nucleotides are TGTGCCAGCAGTGGGCTTTGGGTAGCGGGAGGTTATACGCAGTATTTT.

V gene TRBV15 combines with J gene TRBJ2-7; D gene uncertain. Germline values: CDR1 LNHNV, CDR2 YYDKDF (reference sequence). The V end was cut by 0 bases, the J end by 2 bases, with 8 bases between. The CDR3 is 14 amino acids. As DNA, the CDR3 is TGTGCCACCAGCAGAGATGGCAGTACCTACGAGCAGTACTTC. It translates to CATSRDGSTYEQYF.

The DNA of the CDR3 is TGTGCCAGCAGCGCCGGGGGGTATAGCAATCAGCCCCAGCATTTT. Amino acid sequence: CASSAGGYSNQPQHF. This chain joins TRBV9 and TRBJ1-5; D is perhaps TRBD1 (5 bases). This CDR3 has 15 residues. The germline V and J ends were trimmed by 3 bases and 0 bases, with 10 bases remaining between them. Germline V gene lookup returns CDR1 SGDLS and CDR2 YYNGEE.

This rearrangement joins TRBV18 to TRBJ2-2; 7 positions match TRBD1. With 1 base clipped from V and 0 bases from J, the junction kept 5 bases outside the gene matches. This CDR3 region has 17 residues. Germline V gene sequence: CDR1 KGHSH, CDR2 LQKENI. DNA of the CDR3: TGTGCCAGCTCACCACGGTACGGGACAGCGAACACCGGGGAGCTGTTTTTT. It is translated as CASSPRYGTANTGELFF. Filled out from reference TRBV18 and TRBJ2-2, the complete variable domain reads NAGVMQNPRHLVRRRGQEARLRCSPMKGHSHVYWYRQLPEEGLKFMVYLQKENIIDESGMPKERFSAEFPKEGPSILRIQQVVRGDSAAYFCASSPRYGTANTGELFFGEGSRLTVL.

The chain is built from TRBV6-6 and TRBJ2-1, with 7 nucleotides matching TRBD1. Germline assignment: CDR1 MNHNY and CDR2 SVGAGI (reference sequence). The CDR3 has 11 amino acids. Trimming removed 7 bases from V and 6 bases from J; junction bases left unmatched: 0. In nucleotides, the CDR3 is TGTGCCAGCAACAGGGGCAATGAGCAGTTCTTC. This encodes CASNRGNEQFF.

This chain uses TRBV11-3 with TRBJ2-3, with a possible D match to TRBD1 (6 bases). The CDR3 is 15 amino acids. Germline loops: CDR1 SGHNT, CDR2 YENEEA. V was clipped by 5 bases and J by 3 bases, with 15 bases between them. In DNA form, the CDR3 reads TGTGCCAGCAGCGACAGGTGGGGGAAAACAGATACGCAGTATTTT. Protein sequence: CASSDRWGKTDTQYF.

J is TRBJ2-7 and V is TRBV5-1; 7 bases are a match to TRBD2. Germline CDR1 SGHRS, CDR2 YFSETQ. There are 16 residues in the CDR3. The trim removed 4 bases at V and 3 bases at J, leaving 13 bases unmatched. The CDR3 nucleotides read TGCGCCAGCAGCATCCTCCCGGCGGGAGATCTCTACGAGCAGTACTTC. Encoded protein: CASSILPAGDLYEQYF.

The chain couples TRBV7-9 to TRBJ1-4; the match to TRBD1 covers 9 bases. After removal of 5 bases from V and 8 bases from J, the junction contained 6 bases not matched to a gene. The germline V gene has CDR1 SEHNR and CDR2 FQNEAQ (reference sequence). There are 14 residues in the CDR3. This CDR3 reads CASSLRDRGEKLFF. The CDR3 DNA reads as TGTGCCAGCAGCCTCCGCGACAGGGGGGAAAAACTGTTTTTT.

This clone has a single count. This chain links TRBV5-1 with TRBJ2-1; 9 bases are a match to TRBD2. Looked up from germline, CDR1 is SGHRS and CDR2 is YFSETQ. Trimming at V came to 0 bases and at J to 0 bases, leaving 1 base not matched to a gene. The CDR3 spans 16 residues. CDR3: CASSLVAGVSYNEQFF. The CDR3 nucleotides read TGCGCCAGCAGCTTGGTAGCGGGAGTCTCCTACAATGAGCAGTTCTTC.

CDR3 sequence: CASSYTRTAVGTEAFF. In DNA, the CDR3 is TGTGCCAGCAGTTACACCCGGACAGCCGTGGGGACTGAAGCTTTCTTT. The chain uses TRBV6-5 and TRBJ1-1; a possible D gene is TRBD1 (6 bases). The CDR3 runs 16 residues. V gave up 2 bases and J gave up 5 bases, with 18 bases separating them. Germline CDR1 reads MNHEY; CDR2 reads SVGAGI.

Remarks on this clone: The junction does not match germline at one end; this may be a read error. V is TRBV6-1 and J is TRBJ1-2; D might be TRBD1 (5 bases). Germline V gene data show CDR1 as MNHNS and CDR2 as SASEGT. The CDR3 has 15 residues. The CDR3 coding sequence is TGTGCCATCAGTGAGTCCAAGGGGTCGGGGTATGGCTACACCTTC. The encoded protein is CAISESKGSGYGYTF.

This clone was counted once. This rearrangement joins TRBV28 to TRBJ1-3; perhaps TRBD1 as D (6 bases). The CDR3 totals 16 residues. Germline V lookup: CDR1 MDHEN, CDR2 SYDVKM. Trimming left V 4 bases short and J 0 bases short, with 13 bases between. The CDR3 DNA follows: TGTGCCAGCAGTTCTTCCCAGGGGCTCTCTGGAAACACCATATATTTT. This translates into CASSSSQGLSGNTIYF.

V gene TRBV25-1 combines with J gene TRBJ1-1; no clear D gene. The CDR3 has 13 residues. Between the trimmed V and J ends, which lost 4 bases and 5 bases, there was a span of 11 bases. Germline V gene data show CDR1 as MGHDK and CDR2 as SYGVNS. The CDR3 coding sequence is TGTGCCAGCAGTGGTTCTCCGAAGACTGAAGCTTTCTTT. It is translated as CASSGSPKTEAFF.

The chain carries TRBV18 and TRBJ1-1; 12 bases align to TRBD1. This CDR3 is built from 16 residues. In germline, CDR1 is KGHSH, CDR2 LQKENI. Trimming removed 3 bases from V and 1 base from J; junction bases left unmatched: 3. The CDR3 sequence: CASSPSGQGANTEAFF. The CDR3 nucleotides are TGTGCCAGCTCACCTTCGGGACAGGGGGCGAACACTGAAGCTTTCTTT.

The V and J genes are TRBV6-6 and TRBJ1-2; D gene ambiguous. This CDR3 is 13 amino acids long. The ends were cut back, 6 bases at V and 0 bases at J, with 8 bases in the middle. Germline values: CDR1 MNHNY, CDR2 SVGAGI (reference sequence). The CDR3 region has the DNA TGTGCCAGCAGGCTCCAGGCTAACTATGGCTACACCTTC. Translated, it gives CASRLQANYGYTF.